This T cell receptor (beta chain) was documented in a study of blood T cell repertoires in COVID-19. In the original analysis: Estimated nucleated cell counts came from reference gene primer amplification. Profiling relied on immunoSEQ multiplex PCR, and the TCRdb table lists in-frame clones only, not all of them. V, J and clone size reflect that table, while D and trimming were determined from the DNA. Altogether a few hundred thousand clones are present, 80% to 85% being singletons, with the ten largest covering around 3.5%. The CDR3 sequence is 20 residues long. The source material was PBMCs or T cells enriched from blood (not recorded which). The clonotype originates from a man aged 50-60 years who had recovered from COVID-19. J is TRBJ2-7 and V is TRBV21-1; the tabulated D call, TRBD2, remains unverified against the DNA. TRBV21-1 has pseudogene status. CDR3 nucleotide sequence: TGTGCCAGCAGCAAGGGGACCTTAGGACTAGCGGGAGCTACCTCCTACGAGCAGTACTTC. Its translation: CASSKGTLGLAGATSYEQYF.